What follows is one T cell receptor (beta chain) and its context. Its antigen is not identified. The record originates from a study of T cell repertoires in cytomegalovirus infection. Study in general: Both a matching HLA type and CMV infection were indicated by public TCR beta signatures.

TCRdb redid the calling of the reads with MiXCR, one entry per CDR3 protein. The sample has around 530,000 distinct CDR3 sequences; approximately 15% are singletons. There are 16 residues in the CDR3. In germline, CDR1 is LNHNV, CDR2 YYDKDF (reference sequence). The trim removed 2 bases at V and 4 bases at J, leaving 7 bases unmatched. Study-wide results and caveats: Clonotype analysis showed dominance of the ex vivo response by HLA-C-restricted CMV-specific TCR beta clonotypes.

The chain is built from TRBV15 and TRBJ1-4; 7 bases map to TRBD1. The sample taken for sequencing was CD8+ T cells from PBMCs. The TCR originated in a human donor in good health (CMV status not recorded). Some clones in this sample may be carry-over from other donors' samples. The CDR3 protein is CATSRSPGTVNEKLFF. As DNA, the CDR3 is TGTGCCACCAGCAGATCCCCCGGGACAGTTAATGAAAAACTGTTTTTT.